This entry lists 8 T cell receptor beta chains sequenced from one sample in a study of blood T cell repertoires in COVID-19 (dated by TCRdb to about 2020). The library came from the immunoSEQ multiplex PCR assay. TCRdb stores this immuneACCESS table with in-frame sequences only. Part of the clones is absent; in the studies checked, under half of the shortfall reflects unresolved V genes, and no reason is known for the rest. The sample table records more than 90,000 clones; 84% of these occur just once. The ten largest account for about 24% of the sample. Sequencing input: peripheral blood. The receptors derive from a human donor in a cohort sampled during active COVID-19.

The chain combines TRBV5-5 with TRBJ2-3; TRBD2 matches at 8 bases. The CDR3 contains 14 residues. The V gene end was trimmed by 4 bases and the J gene end by 13 bases; junction bases not matched to a gene: 14. CDR1 and CDR2 from the germline V gene are SGHKS and YYEKEE (reference sequence). The CDR3 loop is CASSKREGRETKYF. DNA of the CDR3: TGTGCCAGCAGCAAACGGGAGGGCCGGGAGACGAAGTATTTT.

The genes are TRBV5-1 and TRBJ1-4; D is unclear. V was trimmed by 0 bases and J by 0 bases, leaving 3 bases between them. This CDR3 contains 14 residues. The germline CDR1 and CDR2 sequences are SGHRS and YFSETQ. CDR3 sequence reads: CASSLGATNEKLFF. The CDR3, as DNA: TGCGCCAGCAGCTTGGGCGCAACTAATGAAAAACTGTTTTTT.

V and J are TRBV11-2 and TRBJ2-3; D is perhaps TRBD2 (6 bases). The CDR3 consists of 16 residues. Germline lookup yields CDR1 SGHAT and CDR2 FQNNGV. V lost 4 bases and J lost 6, with 20 bases in between. The CDR3, as DNA: TGTGCCAGCAGCTCCGCGGGGAGGCGGGTTATGGATACGCAGTATTTT. It codes for CASSSAGRRVMDTQYF.

A few counts support this clone. The chain carries TRBV28 and TRBJ2-7; 12 nucleotides match TRBD2. V lost 2 bases to trimming and J lost 7 bases; unmatched junction nucleotides: 18. There are 19 residues in the CDR3. Per germline, CDR1 MDHEN and CDR2 SYDVKM. In DNA, the CDR3 is TGTGCCAGCAGTTTAGTAGTTCTGCTAGCGGGAGGGCCCGGGGATGAGCAGTACTTC. It encodes CASSLVVLLAGGPGDEQYF.

This clone was observed a single time. The chain carries TRBV12-3 or TRBV12-4 and TRBJ1-2; the match to TRBD1 covers 9 bases. Unmatched junction bases numbered 6, after V lost 5 bases and J lost 8 bases. The CDR3 runs to 13 residues. The CDR3 is CASSRQGVRGYTF. In nucleotides, the CDR3 is TGTGCCAGCAGTCGACAGGGGGTTCGGGGCTACACCTTC.

This chain uses TRBV18 with TRBJ1-5; no definite D call. CDR1 KGHSH and CDR2 LQKENI come from the germline V gene. V shed 3 bases and J shed 2 bases, with 23 bases lying between them. The CDR3 has 19 residues. CDR3 region: CASSPAGIRATLGNQPQHF. As DNA, the CDR3 is TGTGCCAGCTCACCGGCGGGGATTCGGGCGACCCTAGGCAATCAGCCCCAGCATTTT.

CDR3 coding DNA: TGTGCCAGCTCACCAGGGACAGTTCCTTCCTACAATGAGCAGTTCTTC. It specifies CASSPGTVPSYNEQFF. V and J are TRBV18 and TRBJ2-1; TRBD1 agrees at 7 bases. This CDR3 has 16 amino acids. Germline CDR1 reads KGHSH; CDR2 reads LQKENI. After removal of 2 bases from V and 1 base from J, the junction contained 5 bases not matched to a gene.

V is TRBV12-5 and J is TRBJ2-1; D might be TRBD2 (7 bases). The V end was cut by 5 bases, the J end by 4 bases, with 15 bases between. Germline V gene lookup returns CDR1 LGHNT and CDR2 FRNRAP. The CDR3 has 15 residues. Here the CDR3 reads CASGGEGGRYNEQFF. The CDR3 DNA sequence: TGTGCTAGTGGTGGCGAGGGGGGGAGGTACAATGAGCAGTTCTTC.